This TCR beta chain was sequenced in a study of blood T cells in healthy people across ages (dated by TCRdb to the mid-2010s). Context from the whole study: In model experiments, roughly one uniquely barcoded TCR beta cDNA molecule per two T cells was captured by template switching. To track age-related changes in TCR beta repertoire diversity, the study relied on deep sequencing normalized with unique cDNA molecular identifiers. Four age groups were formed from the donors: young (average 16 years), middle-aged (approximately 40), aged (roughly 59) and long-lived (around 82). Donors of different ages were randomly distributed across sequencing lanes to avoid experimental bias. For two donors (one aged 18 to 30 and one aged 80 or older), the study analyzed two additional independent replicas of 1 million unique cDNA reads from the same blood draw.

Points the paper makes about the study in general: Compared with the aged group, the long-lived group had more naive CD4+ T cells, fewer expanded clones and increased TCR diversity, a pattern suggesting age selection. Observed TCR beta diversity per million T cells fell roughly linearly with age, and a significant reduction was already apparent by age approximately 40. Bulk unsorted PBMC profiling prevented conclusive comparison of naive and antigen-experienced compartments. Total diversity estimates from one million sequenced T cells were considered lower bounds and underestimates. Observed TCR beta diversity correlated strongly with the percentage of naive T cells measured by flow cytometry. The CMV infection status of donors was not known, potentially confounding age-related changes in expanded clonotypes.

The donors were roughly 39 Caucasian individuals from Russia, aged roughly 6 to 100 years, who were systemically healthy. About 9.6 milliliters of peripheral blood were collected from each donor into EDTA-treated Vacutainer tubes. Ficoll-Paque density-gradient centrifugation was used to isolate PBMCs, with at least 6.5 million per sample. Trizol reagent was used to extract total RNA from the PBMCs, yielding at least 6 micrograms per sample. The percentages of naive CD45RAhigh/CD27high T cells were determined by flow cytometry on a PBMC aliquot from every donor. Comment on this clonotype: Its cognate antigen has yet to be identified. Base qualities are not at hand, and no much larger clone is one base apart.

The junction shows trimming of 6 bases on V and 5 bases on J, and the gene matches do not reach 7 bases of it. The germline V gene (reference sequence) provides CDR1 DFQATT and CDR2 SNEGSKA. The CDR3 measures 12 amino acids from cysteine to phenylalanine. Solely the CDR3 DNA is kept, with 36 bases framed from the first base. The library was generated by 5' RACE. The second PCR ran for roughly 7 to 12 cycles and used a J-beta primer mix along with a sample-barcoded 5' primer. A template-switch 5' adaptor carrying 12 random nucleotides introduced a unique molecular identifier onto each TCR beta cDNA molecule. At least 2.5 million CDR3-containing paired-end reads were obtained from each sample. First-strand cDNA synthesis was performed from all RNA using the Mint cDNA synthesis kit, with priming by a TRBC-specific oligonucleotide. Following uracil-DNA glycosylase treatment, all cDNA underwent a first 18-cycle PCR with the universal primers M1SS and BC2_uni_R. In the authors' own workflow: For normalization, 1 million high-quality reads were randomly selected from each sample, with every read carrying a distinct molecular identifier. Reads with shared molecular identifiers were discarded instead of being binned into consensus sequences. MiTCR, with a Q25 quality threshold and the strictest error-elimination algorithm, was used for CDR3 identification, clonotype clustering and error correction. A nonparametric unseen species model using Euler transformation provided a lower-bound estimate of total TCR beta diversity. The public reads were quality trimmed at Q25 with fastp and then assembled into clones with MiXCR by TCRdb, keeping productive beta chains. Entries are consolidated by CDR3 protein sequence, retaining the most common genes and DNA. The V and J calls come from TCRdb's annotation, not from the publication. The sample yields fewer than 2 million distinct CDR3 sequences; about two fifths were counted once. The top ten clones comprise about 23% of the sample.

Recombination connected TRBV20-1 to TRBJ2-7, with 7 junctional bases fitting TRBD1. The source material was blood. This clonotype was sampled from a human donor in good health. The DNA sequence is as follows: TGCAGTGCGTGGGACAGTAGTCACGAGCAGTACTTC. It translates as CSAWDSSHEQYF.